The next 14 T cell receptor beta chains were all read from a single sample in a study of beta chain features in type 1 diabetes. Investigators reverse transcribed all isolated RNA, so they sequenced expressed TCRB transcripts. Method: immunoSEQ multiplex PCR; TCRdb's copy keeps in-frame clones and lacks some. The sample yields roughly 260,000 clones, approximately 11% seen once. Whole-study results and caveats: Shortening of TCRB CDR3s, moderate but significant, appeared in all four CD4+ subsets of Type 1 diabetes patients.

Antigen specificity for these receptors is unknown. The sample was naive CD4+ T cells from blood. Source of these receptors: a man aged 25 to 40 with type 1 diabetes.

The chain has TRBV27 and TRBJ2-2; D not certain. V was pared by 0 bases and J by 1 base, with 6 bases between. The CDR3 loop spans 15 amino acids. From germline, CDR1 is MNHEY and CDR2 SMNVEV (reference sequence). CDR3 protein: CASSLSQWNTGELFF. In DNA form, the CDR3 reads TGTGCCAGCAGTTTATCACAGTGGAACACCGGGGAGCTGTTTTTT.

This clone has only a few counts. Here the CDR3 reads CASSEGSATEAFF. The CDR3 DNA follows: TGCGCCAGCAGCGAGGGATCGGCCACTGAAGCTTTCTTT. The chain is built from TRBV5-1 and TRBJ1-1; D not resolved. Germline CDR1 and CDR2: SGHRS and YFSETQ. Deletions cut 4 bases from V and 4 bases from J, with 11 bases between. The CDR3 consists of 13 residues.

The chain employs TRBV4-1 and TRBJ2-5; 9 positions match TRBD2. The CDR3 is made up of 15 amino acids. Germline trimming cut 1 base from V and 4 bases from J; bases unmatched to any gene: 4. The germline CDR1 and CDR2 sequences are MGHRA and YSYEKL. The CDR3 region is CASSQGRGGRETQYF. CDR3 coding DNA: TGCGCCAGCAGCCAAGGGCGGGGGGGCCGAGAGACCCAGTACTTC.

In this sample, this clone turned up a few times. The chain recombines TRBV2 with TRBJ2-1, with D perhaps matching TRBD2 (5 bases). V was shortened by 7 bases and J by 3 bases, with 10 bases between the two germline ends. Looked up from germline, CDR1 is SNHLY and CDR2 is FYNNEI. This CDR3 is built from 13 residues. The CDR3 coding sequence is TGTGCCAGCACAATAGCGTTCTACAATGAGCAGTTCTTC. Translating gives CASTIAFYNEQFF.

This clone came up a few times. The chain joins TRBV4-2 to TRBJ1-5, with D perhaps matching TRBD1 (5 bases). In germline, CDR1 is LGHNA, CDR2 YNFKEQ. CDR3 size: 14 residues. Deletions cut 1 base from V and 3 bases from J, with 7 bases between. CDR3 DNA: TGTGCCAGCAGCCAAGGGGGACTCAATCAGCCCCAGCATTTT. Its protein is CASSQGGLNQPQHF.

Only a few counts were recorded for this clone. The chain recombines TRBV7-9 with TRBJ2-7, with a tentative D call TRBD1 (5 bases). Germline V gene sequence: CDR1 SEHNR, CDR2 FQNEAQ (reference sequence). Trimming stripped 5 bases from V and 3 bases from J, with 11 bases between. The CDR3 spans 13 residues. The CDR3 DNA is TGTGCCAGCAGCCTATTGACAGACTACGAGCAGTACTTC. This gives the protein CASSLLTDYEQYF.

The chain couples TRBV4-1 to TRBJ1-2, with 9 bases fitting TRBD1. This CDR3 contains 15 residues. V dropped 4 bases and J dropped 6; count of bases not matched to a gene: 9. Germline values: CDR1 MGHRA, CDR2 YSYEKL. Here the CDR3 reads CASSPLGQGPHGYTF. In DNA form, the CDR3 reads TGCGCCAGCAGCCCCCTAGGACAGGGGCCACATGGCTACACCTTC.

This clone occurred a few times. The same CDR3 can be traced to other DNA sequences in this sample. The chain recombines TRBV18 with TRBJ1-1; TRBD1 matches at 8 bases. Looked up from germline, CDR1 is KGHSH and CDR2 is LQKENI. The junction had 3 bases not matched to a gene; V was cut back by 4 bases and J by 2 bases. The CDR3 sequence is 14 residues long. CDR3 nucleotides: TGTGCCAGCTCACTCGGACAGGGTAACACTGAAGCTTTCTTT. This codes for CASSLGQGNTEAFF.

This chain joins TRBV14 and TRBJ1-6, with D perhaps TRBD1 (6 bases). Trimming stripped 4 bases from V and 8 bases from J, with 15 bases between. CDR3 size: 15 residues. Per germline, CDR1 SGHDN and CDR2 FVKESK. The CDR3 nucleotides are TGTGCCAGCAGCCTCGGACAGCCGAATCATTCACCCCTCCACTTT. Amino acids: CASSLGQPNHSPLHF.

This chain connects TRBV5-4 to TRBJ2-3, with 15 bases aligning to TRBD2. Germline-derived CDR1 and CDR2 are SGHNT and YYREEE (reference sequence). This CDR3 has 17 residues. Losses at the gene ends were 4 bases for V and 0 bases for J; bases not matched to a gene: 3. The CDR3 DNA follows: TGTGCCAGCAGCGGGACTAGCGGGGGGCCTAGCACAGATACGCAGTATTTT. It encodes CASSGTSGGPSTDTQYF.

The chain combines TRBV6-6 with TRBJ1-2; a possible D gene is TRBD1 (5 bases). The CDR3 loop spans 12 amino acids. Germline CDR1 reads MNHNY; CDR2 reads SVGAGI (reference sequence). V dropped 7 bases and J dropped 3 bases, with 9 bases sitting between them. The CDR3: CASTPTDYGYTF. The CDR3 DNA is TGTGCCAGCACTCCGACAGACTATGGCTACACCTTC.

The chain combines TRBV11-2 with TRBJ1-6; TRBD1 aligns across 7 bases. There are 14 residues in the CDR3. Germline-derived CDR1 and CDR2 are SGHAT and FQNNGV. Trimming removed 5 bases from V and 8 bases from J; junction bases left unmatched: 6. CDR3 in amino acids: CASSARDSHSPLHF. The CDR3 bases are TGTGCCAGCAGCGCCCGGGACAGCCATTCACCCCTCCACTTT.

The sample holds a few counts of this clone. J is TRBJ2-1 and V is TRBV4-1; no definite D call. This CDR3 is built from 15 residues. Germline loops: CDR1 MGHRA, CDR2 YSYEKL. V dropped 2 bases and J dropped 0 bases, with 8 bases sitting between them. DNA for the CDR3: TGCGCCAGCAGCCAAAACAGTTACTCCTACAATGAGCAGTTCTTC. It specifies CASSQNSYSYNEQFF.

This chain connects TRBV7-9 to TRBJ1-1; possibly TRBD1 for D (5 bases). The CDR3 sequence is 14 residues long. Germline lookup yields CDR1 SEHNR and CDR2 FQNEAQ (reference sequence). Trimming removed 7 bases at V and 0 bases at J, with 12 bases between. DNA for the CDR3: TGTGCCAGCACCCCGACAGCTATGAACACTGAAGCTTTCTTT. Translated, it gives CASTPTAMNTEAFF. Looking up the rest from reference TRBV7-9 and TRBJ1-1 gives the full variable domain: DTGVSQNPRHKITKRGQNVTFRCDPISEHNRLYWYRQTLGQGPEFLTYFQNEAQLEKSRLLSDRFSAERPKGSFSTLEIQRTEQGDSAMYLCASTPTAMNTEAFFGQGTRLTVV.